This T cell receptor (beta chain) was recovered during a study of cytomegalovirus exposure and HLA in healthy donors. Overall study results and limits: TRBV6-2, TRBV6-3 and other indistinguishable V segments were excluded. The classifier reportedly diagnosed cytomegalovirus status with high sensitivity and specificity. Presence/absence analyses assumed roughly uniform sequencing depth across donors, which may not hold.

Both 60 Vbeta primers and 13 Jbeta primers went into the PCR. The protocol was immunoSEQ multiplex PCR, while the TCRdb copy is restricted to in-frame clones and leaves out a portion. The sample data list about 48,000 clones. Points on this clone: No antigen is known for it.

In germline, CDR1 is MNHNY, CDR2 SVGAGI (reference sequence). The V end lost 6 bases, the J end lost 6 bases, and 3 bases lay between the germline ends. The CDR3 runs 10 residues. The sequencing input was PBMCs. The rearrangement joins TRBV6-6 to TRBJ2-1; D call uncertain. This TCR derives from a male donor in good health and CMV-seropositive. In DNA form, the CDR3 reads TGTGCCAGCAGCCTCAATGAGCAGTTCTTC. Translation: CASSLNEQFF.